The table lists the clone carrying this TCR beta chain with a count of one. Its antigen is not known. This sample is part of a study of shared clonotypes between healthy human individuals. Study-wide results and caveats: Larger estimated richness was generally seen in naive subsets than in memory subsets.

CDR3 length equals 15 residues. The V gene's germline CDR1 is MNHNY and CDR2 SVGAGI (reference sequence). Trimming took 7 bases from V and 2 from J, leaving 17 bases between them. Each replicate PCR on the sorted subsets used 200 to 250 ng DNA (around 30,000 T cell genomes). Some clones are missing from TCRdb's copy, which holds only in-frame ones; the method was immunoSEQ multiplex PCR. The table shows about 1.1 million clones, with about 80% occurring only once. The sequenced sample consisted of memory CD4+ T cells from PBMCs. Subset defined: CD45RA-negative fraction. The source of this sequence is a man younger than 35 in good health. Some clones in this sample may be carry-over from other donors' samples. The chain recombines TRBV6-6 with TRBJ1-1; a possible D gene is TRBD1 (5 bases). Here the CDR3 reads CASNGAQPINTEAFF. As DNA, the CDR3 is TGTGCCAGCAATGGGGCCCAACCGATTAACACTGAAGCTTTCTTT.